This is a list of T cell receptor beta chains from one sample in a study of CD8 T cells in ankylosing spondylitis. MiXCR, run by TCRdb on the 5' RACE reads, gives a single entry per CDR3 protein. The sample records fewer than 500,000 distinct CDR3 sequences, 25% to 30% being singletons. Sequenced sample: blood, either unsorted or a sorted T cell fraction (not recorded which). The origin of the receptors is a male donor with ankylosing spondylitis. CDR3s include the opening cysteine and the closing phenylalanine or tryptophan. D genes are given only for firm matches. For some rows the clone size is stated as once, few or many, or as a class when expanded; others skip it.

v_call	clone_size	j_call	d_call	cdr3_aa	cdr3_nt
TRBV6-2/TRBV6-3	-	TRBJ2-7	-	CASSSQAYEQYF	TGTGCCAGCAGTTCACAAGCCTACGAGCAGTACTTC
TRBV24-1	-	TRBJ2-3	TRBD2	CATSEQGLAADTQYF	TGTGCCACCAGTGAGCAGGGACTAGCGGCGGATACGCAGTATTTT
TRBV20-1	few	TRBJ1-1	-	CSAPDPVNTEAFF	TGCAGTGCTCCTGACCCCGTGAACACTGAAGCTTTCTTT
TRBV20-1	-	TRBJ2-1	TRBD1	CSARTGTGNNEQFF	TGCAGTGCTAGAACCGGGACAGGGAACAATGAGCAGTTCTTC
TRBV15	-	TRBJ2-3	-	CATSSGASTDTQYF	TGTGCCACCAGCAGCGGGGCTAGCACAGATACGCAGTATTTT
TRBV7-2	-	TRBJ2-5	-	CASSLGPGAQETQYF	TGTGCCAGCAGCTTAGGGCCAGGAGCACAAGAGACCCAGTACTTC
TRBV25-1	few	TRBJ2-5	-	CASSSPGVSETQYF	TGTGCCAGCAGTTCGCCAGGAGTCTCGGAGACCCAGTACTTC
TRBV3-1	-	TRBJ2-7	-	CASSQGPWSNEQYF	TGTGCCAGCAGCCAAGGCCCATGGTCCAACGAGCAGTACTTC
TRBV11-3	-	TRBJ2-3	TRBD2	CASSLVLGLAGADTQYF	TGTGCCAGCAGCTTAGTTCTCGGACTAGCGGGAGCAGATACGCAGTATTTT
TRBV29-1	-	TRBJ2-5	-	CSADQKGSETQYF	TGCAGCGCGGACCAGAAGGGGTCAGAGACCCAGTACTTC
TRBV12-3/TRBV12-4	-	TRBJ2-1	-	CASSLLGATNEQFF	TGTGCCAGCAGTTTGCTAGGGGCCACCAATGAGCAGTTCTTC
TRBV29-1	-	TRBJ1-5	-	CSVVVSNQPQHF	TGCAGCGTTGTGGTTAGCAATCAGCCCCAGCATTTT
TRBV12-3/TRBV12-4	-	TRBJ2-1	TRBD2	CASSFTSGRAGVNEQFF	TGTGCCAGCAGTTTTACTAGCGGGAGGGCCGGCGTGAATGAGCAGTTCTTC
TRBV3-1	-	TRBJ2-1	TRBD2	CASSQGPPTSGRGPKQFF	TGTGCCAGCAGCCAAGGCCCCCCGACTAGCGGGCGGGGCCCCAAGCAGTTCTTC
TRBV18	few	TRBJ1-5	TRBD1	CASSSTGEDQPQHF	TGTGCCAGCTCGTCGACAGGGGAAGATCAGCCCCAGCATTTT
TRBV3-1	-	TRBJ2-3	-	CASSRGPTTDTQYF	TGTGCCAGCAGCCGGGGCCCGACCACAGATACGCAGTATTTT
TRBV5-1	many	TRBJ2-1	TRBD2	CASSLLASNEQFF	TGCGCCAGCAGCTTACTAGCGTCCAATGAGCAGTTCTTC
TRBV24-1	-	TRBJ2-1	TRBD1	CATSPGGGGRYNEQFF	TGTGCCACCAGCCCAGGGGGCGGCGGGCGCTACAATGAGCAGTTCTTC
TRBV5-1	-	TRBJ2-3	-	CASSLEDTVTDTQYF	TGCGCCAGCAGCTTGGAGGACACAGTAACAGATACGCAGTATTTT
TRBV11-2	few	TRBJ2-7	-	CASSLDRARIYEQYF	TGTGCCAGCAGCTTAGATCGCGCCCGCATCTACGAGCAGTACTTC
TRBV7-2	-	TRBJ2-1	-	CASSPPRGEQFF	TGTGCCAGCAGCCCACCGAGGGGTGAGCAGTTCTTC
TRBV20-1	-	TRBJ2-3	-	CSARDSVGNKAQYF	TGCAGTGCTAGAGATTCAGTTGGCAATAAGGCGCAGTATTTT
TRBV3-1	-	TRBJ1-2	-	CASSQGFSYGYTF	TGTGCCAGCAGCCAAGGGTTTTCGTATGGCTACACCTTC
TRBV24-1	-	TRBJ2-5	-	CATSDPGTPYQETQYF	TGTGCCACCAGTGATCCTGGGACTCCGTACCAAGAGACCCAGTACTTC
TRBV5-1	-	TRBJ1-1	-	CASSLAGEGNTEAFF	TGCGCCAGCAGCTTGGCCGGGGAGGGGAACACTGAAGCTTTCTTT
TRBV5-1	many	TRBJ2-5	TRBD1	CASSLGQGQETQYF	TGCGCCAGCAGCTTGGGACAGGGCCAAGAGACCCAGTACTTC
TRBV29-1	-	TRBJ1-2	-	CSVERANGYTF	TGCAGCGTTGAAAGAGCGAATGGCTACACCTTC
TRBV20-1	few	TRBJ2-1	TRBD2	CSAPSGNSYNEQFF	TGCAGTGCTCCTAGCGGGAACTCCTACAATGAGCAGTTCTTC
TRBV7-9	-	TRBJ2-5	-	CASSALKGGETQYF	TGTGCCAGCAGCGCACTAAAGGGGGGTGAGACCCAGTACTTC
TRBV20-1	few	TRBJ2-3	-	CSAALEMQYF	TGCAGTGCCGCCTTGGAGATGCAGTATTTT
TRBV20-1	many	TRBJ2-1	TRBD1	CSASPFDRGDNEQFF	TGCAGTGCTAGTCCTTTCGACAGGGGGGACAATGAGCAGTTCTTC
TRBV24-1	-	TRBJ1-1	-	CATSVSTEGAEAFF	TGTGCCACCAGTGTTAGCACAGAAGGGGCTGAAGCTTTCTTT
TRBV4-1	few	TRBJ1-3	-	CASSQDTGAVGNTIYF	TGCGCCAGCAGCCAAGATACCGGAGCCGTGGGAAACACCATATATTTT
TRBV5-1	-	TRBJ2-2	TRBD2	CASSRGLAGVGGELFF	TGCGCCAGCAGCAGGGGACTAGCGGGAGTTGGCGGGGAGCTGTTTTTT
TRBV7-2	-	TRBJ2-1	TRBD2	CASSPVPGLAGGRFF	TGTGCCAGCAGCCCGGTCCCGGGACTAGCGGGAGGGCGTTTCTTC
TRBV27	-	TRBJ1-5	-	CASSPDSRGLQPQHF	TGTGCCAGCAGTCCGGACAGTCGGGGTCTTCAGCCCCAGCATTTT
TRBV20-1	-	TRBJ2-7	TRBD2	CSARDFEVAGGIPYEQYF	TGCAGTGCTAGAGATTTTGAGGTAGCGGGAGGGATCCCCTACGAGCAGTACTTC
TRBV6-2/TRBV6-3	-	TRBJ2-1	TRBD2	CASSPRLAGLNEQFF	TGTGCCAGCAGTCCTAGACTAGCGGGTCTCAATGAGCAGTTCTTC
TRBV20-1	-	TRBJ2-3	TRBD2	CSAPSGIGTDTQYF	TGCAGTGCCCCTAGCGGGATTGGCACAGATACGCAGTATTTT
TRBV28	many	TRBJ2-1	TRBD2	CATRSGSSYNEQFF	TGTGCCACCAGAAGCGGGAGCTCCTACAATGAGCAGTTCTTC
TRBV3-1	few	TRBJ1-4	-	CASSQDTSKLFF	TGTGCCAGCAGCCAAGATACGAGCAAACTGTTTTTT
TRBV7-8	many	TRBJ2-1	-	CASSSLMAAHNEQFF	TGTGCCAGCAGCTCCCTTATGGCGGCGCACAATGAGCAGTTCTTC
TRBV20-1	-	TRBJ2-1	TRBD2	CSASSGRAYEQFF	TGCAGTGCGTCTAGCGGGAGGGCCTATGAGCAGTTCTTC
TRBV5-1	few	TRBJ1-1	-	CASSFMAGSGTEAFF	TGCGCCAGCAGCTTCATGGCGGGGTCGGGCACTGAAGCTTTCTTT
TRBV3-1	few	TRBJ2-1	TRBD2	CASRPRASGYNEQFF	TGTGCCAGCAGACCGCGGGCTAGCGGCTACAATGAGCAGTTCTTC
TRBV11-2	few	TRBJ1-2	-	CASSLDLGSYYGYTF	TGTGCCAGCAGCTTAGATCTGGGTTCATACTATGGCTACACCTTC